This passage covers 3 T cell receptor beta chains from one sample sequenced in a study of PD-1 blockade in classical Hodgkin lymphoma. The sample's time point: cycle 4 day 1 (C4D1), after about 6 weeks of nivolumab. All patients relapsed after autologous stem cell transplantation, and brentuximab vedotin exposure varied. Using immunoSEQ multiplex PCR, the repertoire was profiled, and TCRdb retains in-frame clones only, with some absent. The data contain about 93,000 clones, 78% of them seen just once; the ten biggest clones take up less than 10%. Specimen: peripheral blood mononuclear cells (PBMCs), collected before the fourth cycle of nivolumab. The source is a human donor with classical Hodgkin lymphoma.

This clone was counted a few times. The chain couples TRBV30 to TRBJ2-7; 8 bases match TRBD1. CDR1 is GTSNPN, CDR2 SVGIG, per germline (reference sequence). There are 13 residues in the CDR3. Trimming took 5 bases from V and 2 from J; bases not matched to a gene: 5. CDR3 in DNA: TGTGCCTGGGACAGGGGACGCGCCTACGAGCAGTACTTC. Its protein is CAWDRGRAYEQYF.

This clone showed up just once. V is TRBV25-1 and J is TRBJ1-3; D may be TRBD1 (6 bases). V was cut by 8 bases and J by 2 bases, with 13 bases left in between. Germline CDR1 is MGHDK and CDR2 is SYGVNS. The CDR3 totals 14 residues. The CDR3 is CASSLGGAGNTIYF. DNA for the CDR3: TGTGCCAGCTCCCTTGGGGGCGCTGGAAACACCATATATTTT.

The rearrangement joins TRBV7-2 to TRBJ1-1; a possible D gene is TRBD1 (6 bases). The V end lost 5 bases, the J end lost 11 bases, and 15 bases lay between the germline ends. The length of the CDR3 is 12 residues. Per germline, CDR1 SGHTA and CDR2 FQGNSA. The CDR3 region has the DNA TGTGCCAGCAGCCTCACAGGGTGGGGGGCTTTCTTT. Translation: CASSLTGWGAFF.